Below, 30 T cell receptor beta chains from the same sample are listed, as sequenced in a study of beta chain features in type 1 diabetes. The whole isolated RNA underwent reverse transcription, so sequencing captured expressed TCRB transcripts. Clones were sequenced by immunoSEQ multiplex PCR, and TCRdb holds only the in-frame ones, with some missing. The sample contains about 160,000 clones, 8% to 9.5% of which appear only once. The antigens these receptors bind are not known. Whole-study findings and limits: Moderate but significant shortening of TCRB CDR3s was recorded in all four CD4+ subsets from Type 1 diabetes patients.

The sequenced sample consisted of central memory CD4+ T cells from blood. The source is a young woman with type 1 diabetes.

The genes are TRBV7-2 and TRBJ2-7; D ambiguous. The length of the CDR3 is 13 residues. Trimming removed 0 bases from V and 3 bases from J, with 6 bases in between. Germline CDR1 is SGHTA and CDR2 is FQGNSA. CDR3 sequence reads: CASSLALYYEQYF. CDR3 nucleotide sequence: TGTGCCAGCAGCTTAGCTCTATACTACGAGCAGTACTTC.

This clone was seen only a few times. A much larger clone is a single base away; this may be a read error. This sample also contains other DNA sequences that code for the same CDR3. V usage is TRBV7-2 and J usage is TRBJ1-4; no firm D call. V gave up 5 bases and J gave up 0 bases, with 7 bases separating them. The CDR3 sequence is 14 residues long. Per the germline V gene, CDR1 is SGHTA and CDR2 is FQGNSA. Here the CDR3 reads CASSRGATNEKLFF. The CDR3 DNA follows: TGTGCCAGCAGCCGGGGTGCAACTAATGAAAAACTGTTTTTT. The full variable domain, rest sourced from reference TRBV7-2 and TRBJ1-4, is GAGVSQSPSNKVTEKGKDVELRCDPISGHTALYWYRQSLGQGLEFLIYFQGNSAPDKSGLPSDRFSAERTGGSVSTLTIQRTQQEDSAVYLCASSRGATNEKLFFGSGTQLSVL.

J is TRBJ2-4 and V is TRBV29-1, with TRBD1 matching 8 bases. The ends lost 4 bases at V and 0 bases at J; junction bases unmatched: 2. CDR1 is SQVTM, CDR2 ANQGSEA, per germline. The CDR3 consists of 14 residues. This CDR3 is CSVGQGIAKNIQYF. The CDR3 nucleotides are TGCAGCGTTGGACAGGGGATAGCCAAAAACATTCAGTACTTC.

This clone came up a few times. V and J are TRBV25-1 and TRBJ1-3, with 8 nucleotides matching TRBD1. Unmatched junction bases numbered 7, after V lost 0 bases and J lost 0 bases. Germline CDR1 is MGHDK and CDR2 is SYGVNS. The CDR3 contains 18 residues. The CDR3 nucleotides are TGTGCCAGCAGTGAATATTCAGACAGGGGAGGCTCTGGAAACACCATATATTTT. This translates into CASSEYSDRGGSGNTIYF.

This clone was detected ten times or more. The chain links TRBV7-2 to TRBJ2-2; tentative D call: TRBD2 (7 bases). The germline CDR1 and CDR2 sequences are SGHTA and FQGNSA. The CDR3 has 16 residues. V was clipped by 5 bases and J by 4 bases, with 17 bases between them. The CDR3 DNA reads TGTGCCAGCAGCGGAGGAGGGGGGGCCGGCACCGGGGAGCTGTTTTTT. This translates into CASSGGGGAGTGELFF.

This clone was detected only a few times. CDR3 DNA sequence: TGTGCCAGCAGCTCCAAACAGGGAGGGAGCTACGAGCAGTACTTC. It translates to CASSSKQGGSYEQYF. The chain recombines TRBV7-2 with TRBJ2-7, with a weak D call TRBD2 (7 bases). The CDR3 is 15 residues long. Germline V CDR1 and CDR2: SGHTA, FQGNSA. V was clipped by 4 bases and J by 3 bases, with 16 bases between them.

Concerning this clone itself: The identical CDR3 is also encoded by other nucleotide sequences in the sample. The chain links TRBV18 to TRBJ2-7; 7 nucleotides agree with TRBD2. The V segment lost 2 bases and the J segment 2 bases; nucleotides outside the gene matches: 0. Germline-derived CDR1 and CDR2 are KGHSH and LQKENI. The CDR3 spans 13 residues. The DNA of the CDR3 is TGTGCCAGCTCACCAAGCGGGGCCTACGAGCAGTACTTC. It yields the protein CASSPSGAYEQYF.

V usage is TRBV7-9 and J usage is TRBJ2-7; 7 nucleotides match TRBD1. CDR3 size: 15 residues. Germline CDR1 SEHNR, CDR2 FQNEAQ (reference sequence). Trimming cost V 1 base and J 2 bases; bases outside gene matches: 5. The DNA for the CDR3 is TGTGCCAGCAGCTTAGGGACAGGAAAGACCTACGAGCAGTACTTC. It is translated as CASSLGTGKTYEQYF.

The chain is built from TRBV4-3 and TRBJ2-7; maybe TRBD1 (5 bases). The V gene's germline CDR1 is LGHNA and CDR2 YSLEER. Trimming took 4 bases from V and 5 from J, leaving 15 bases between them. The CDR3 has 14 residues. CDR3 loop: CASSPQVWGDEQYF. CDR3 sequence (DNA): TGCGCCAGCAGCCCACAGGTTTGGGGCGACGAGCAGTACTTC.

The chain carries TRBV5-1 and TRBJ2-7; D possibly corresponds to TRBD1 (5 bases). The CDR3 runs 13 residues. Germline V CDR1 and CDR2: SGHRS, YFSETQ. Trimming left V 1 base short and J 3 bases short, with 8 bases between. The CDR3 loop is CASSLTGNYEQYF. CDR3 DNA: TGCGCCAGCAGCTTGACAGGCAACTACGAGCAGTACTTC.

This sequence joins TRBV5-6 and TRBJ1-4; D uncertain. Germline-derived CDR1 and CDR2 are SGHDT and YYEEEE. V was pared by 3 bases and J by 7 bases, with 13 bases between. The CDR3 totals 14 residues. The chain's CDR3 is CASSSTRRGEKLFF. The DNA for the CDR3 is TGTGCCAGCAGCTCGACTCGTCGCGGTGAAAAACTGTTTTTT.

The rearrangement uses TRBV5-1 and TRBJ2-7, with a weak D call TRBD2 (6 bases). This CDR3 contains 15 residues. V gave up 1 base and J gave up 6 bases, with 17 bases separating them. Germline V gene sequence: CDR1 SGHRS, CDR2 YFSETQ. The CDR3 loop reads CASSLSGGYKAEQYF. The CDR3 nucleotides are TGCGCCAGCAGCTTGTCTGGAGGGTATAAGGCCGAGCAGTACTTC.

This clone has just a few counts. The chain is built from TRBV11-3 and TRBJ2-3, with a tentative D call TRBD2 (6 bases). The V and J ends lost 3 bases and 2 bases respectively, with 9 bases between them. Germline V gives CDR1 SGHNT, CDR2 YENEEA. The CDR3 loop spans 14 amino acids. The CDR3 nucleotides are TGTGCCAGCAGCTTTAGCGGATTCACAGATACGCAGTATTTT. Protein sequence: CASSFSGFTDTQYF.

This clone was picked up a small number of times. The rearrangement links TRBV5-1 to TRBJ1-1, with D possibly matching TRBD1 (6 bases). This CDR3 is 16 amino acids long. V was pared by 5 bases and J by 1 base, with 18 bases between. Germline values: CDR1 SGHRS, CDR2 YFSETQ. Here the CDR3 DNA reads TGCGCCAGCAGGGGCGAGGACAGACCTCCGAACACTGAAGCTTTCTTT. This codes for CASRGEDRPPNTEAFF.

The V and J genes are TRBV18 and TRBJ1-2; maybe TRBD1 (6 bases). Germline CDR1 KGHSH, CDR2 LQKENI. The CDR3 contains 15 residues. The V gene lost 3 bases and the J gene lost 7 bases, with 18 bases spanning the gap. CDR3: CASSPGNREKRGYTF. The CDR3 nucleotides read TGTGCCAGCTCACCGGGTAACAGGGAGAAGCGTGGCTACACCTTC.

This clone was seen a handful of times. The chain recombines TRBV6-6 with TRBJ2-1; maybe TRBD2 (7 bases). Per the germline V gene, CDR1 is MNHNY and CDR2 is SVGAGI (reference sequence). Trimming shortened V by 6 bases and J by 10 bases, and 22 bases separated the two germline ends. The CDR3 is 15 amino acids. CDR3 nucleotide sequence: TGTGCCAGCAGACCACCTCGGCGGGGGCCTCGGGAGCAGTTCTTC. It yields the protein CASRPPRRGPREQFF.

The chain links TRBV7-2 to TRBJ2-7; 7 bases are a match to TRBD1. Looked up from germline, CDR1 is SGHTA and CDR2 is FQGNSA. The CDR3 runs to 14 residues. The V gene end was trimmed by 5 bases and the J gene end by 5 bases; junction bases not matched to a gene: 9. The CDR3 DNA follows: TGTGCCAGCAGCCTTCTAGACAGGGCAGACGAGCAGTACTTC. Protein sequence: CASSLLDRADEQYF.

The rearrangement joins TRBV7-8 to TRBJ1-5, with TRBD1 matching over 7 bases. Per germline, CDR1 SGHVS and CDR2 FQNEAQ. This CDR3 region has 16 residues. Trimming cost V 5 bases and J 3 bases; bases outside gene matches: 10. The CDR3 spells CASSPTGTELNQPQHF. The CDR3 DNA reads as TGTGCCAGCAGCCCAACCGGGACAGAACTCAATCAGCCCCAGCATTTT.

The chain has TRBV27 and TRBJ1-1; 7 bases line up with TRBD1. CDR3 length: 15 residues. The V and J ends lost 5 bases and 4 bases, in that order; junction bases with no gene match: 10. In germline, CDR1 is MNHEY, CDR2 SMNVEV (reference sequence). For the CDR3, the DNA is TGTGCCAGCAGTACCACAGGGGTTTGGAGCACTGAAGCTTTCTTT. Residues: CASSTTGVWSTEAFF.

This clone was detected only a few times. V and J are TRBV10-3 and TRBJ2-7; weak D call: TRBD1 (6 bases). CDR1 ENHRY and CDR2 SYGVKD come from the germline V gene. The CDR3 totals 12 residues. The ends were cut back, 6 bases at V and 0 bases at J, with 6 bases in the middle. CDR3 region: CAIRQGSYEQYF. CDR3 sequence (DNA): TGTGCCATCAGACAGGGCTCCTACGAGCAGTACTTC.

V is TRBV7-6 and J is TRBJ2-7, with TRBD2 as a possible D gene (5 bases). CDR1 and CDR2 from the germline V gene are SGHVS and FNYEAQ. The V gene lost 6 bases and the J gene lost 4 bases, with 7 bases spanning the gap. The CDR3 spans 11 residues. CDR3 sequence reads: CASRRVYEQYF. As DNA, the CDR3 is TGTGCCAGCAGGCGGGTTTACGAGCAGTACTTC. Variable domain in full (rest from reference TRBV7-6 and TRBJ2-7): GAGVSQSPRYKVTKRGQDVALRCDPISGHVSLYWYRQALGQGPEFLTYFNYEAQQDKSGLPNDRFSAERPEGSISTLTIQRTEQRDSAMYRCASRRVYEQYFGPGTRLTVT.

This clone was recorded many times. The J gene is TRBJ1-5, the V gene TRBV30; D is ambiguous. Germline values: CDR1 GTSNPN, CDR2 SVGIG (reference sequence). With 2 bases removed from V and 6 bases from J, the gap between germline ends came to 14 bases. The CDR3 sequence is 14 residues long. CDR3 DNA sequence: TGTGCCTGGAGTAGAGGAGATCCAAGTCAGCCCCAGCATTTT. Its protein product is CAWSRGDPSQPQHF.

This clone was seen many times. The CDR3 coding sequence is TGTGCCAGCAGCGTAGACCCCGGGGATAACACTGAAGCTTTCTTT. It codes for CASSVDPGDNTEAFF. The chain uses TRBV9 and TRBJ1-1; D not resolved. V lost 0 bases and J 2 bases, leaving 11 bases between the germline ends. The CDR3 totals 15 residues. Germline V gene sequence: CDR1 SGDLS, CDR2 YYNGEE.

This clone was observed a few times. The rearrangement uses TRBV28 and TRBJ2-7, with 8 positions matching TRBD1. The CDR3 runs to 14 residues. After removal of 5 bases from V and 3 bases from J, the junction contained 6 bases not matched to a gene. The germline CDR1 and CDR2 sequences are MDHEN and SYDVKM. The CDR3 is CASSLLTGVYEQYF. The CDR3, as DNA: TGTGCCAGCAGTCTGCTGACAGGGGTCTACGAGCAGTACTTC.

This clone was recorded a few times. The rearrangement joins TRBV19 to TRBJ2-5; D is unclear. The CDR3 length is 15 residues. From germline, CDR1 is LNHDA and CDR2 SQIVND (reference sequence). Deletions cut 8 bases from V and 0 bases from J, with 16 bases between. This CDR3 reads CASPTVAENQETQYF. The CDR3 DNA follows: TGTGCCAGTCCTACGGTAGCAGAAAACCAAGAGACCCAGTACTTC.

This chain connects TRBV25-1 to TRBJ1-1; D remains unclear. The CDR3 is made up of 12 amino acids. Between the trimmed V and J ends, which lost 1 base and 3 bases, there was a span of 3 bases. Per the germline V gene, CDR1 is MGHDK and CDR2 is SYGVNS. In DNA form, the CDR3 reads TGTGCCAGCAGTGAATCCTACACTGAAGCTTTCTTT. Protein: CASSESYTEAFF.

This clone was seen a few times. In DNA, the CDR3 is TGTGCCAGCAGCTCCCCAGGGGGCAGGAAGGATGGCTACACCTTC. Its protein is CASSSPGGRKDGYTF. The V gene is TRBV5-6, the J gene TRBJ1-2; 8 bases are shared with TRBD1. The germline V gene has CDR1 SGHDT and CDR2 YYEEEE. This CDR3 is 15 amino acids long. V trimming: 3 bases; J trimming: 6 bases; junction bases outside the gene matches: 10.

The chain joins TRBV19 to TRBJ1-1; 9 bases line up with TRBD1. With 3 bases clipped from V and 0 bases from J, the junction kept 5 bases outside the gene matches. The germline CDR1 and CDR2 sequences are LNHDA and SQIVND (reference sequence). The CDR3 contains 16 residues. CDR3 loop: CASSMGQGWMNTEAFF. Here the CDR3 DNA reads TGTGCCAGTAGTATGGGACAGGGATGGATGAACACTGAAGCTTTCTTT. The complete variable domain, with remaining parts taken from reference TRBV19 and TRBJ1-1, reads DGGITQSPKYLFRKEGQNVTLSCEQNLNHDAMYWYRQDPGQGLRLIYYSQIVNDFQKGDIAEGYSVSREKKESFPLTVTSAQKNPTAFYLCASSMGQGWMNTEAFFGQGTRLTVV.

The chain is built from TRBV30 and TRBJ2-1, with 7 bases that match TRBD2. The CDR3 has 12 amino acids. Trimming took 4 bases from V and 7 from J; bases not matched to a gene: 4. Per germline, CDR1 GTSNPN and CDR2 SVGIG (reference sequence). CDR3 sequence reads: CAWNPGGNEQFF. The DNA for the CDR3 is TGTGCCTGGAACCCCGGGGGGAATGAGCAGTTCTTC.

V usage is TRBV5-4 and J usage is TRBJ2-1; 7 bases fit TRBD1. This CDR3 has 20 residues. Trimming cost V 0 bases and J 8 bases; bases outside gene matches: 23. Germline CDR1 is SGHNT and CDR2 is YYREEE (reference sequence). The CDR3 sequence is CASSLAGFVSRQGGVDEQFF. The CDR3 region has the DNA TGTGCCAGCAGCTTGGCCGGTTTTGTTAGTAGACAGGGTGGAGTAGATGAGCAGTTCTTC. The variable domain in full, with the rest retrieved from reference TRBV5-4 and TRBJ2-1, is ETGVTQSPTHLIKTRGQQVTLRCSSQSGHNTVSWYQQALGQGPQFIFQYYREEENGRGNFPPRFSGLQFPNYSSELNVNALELDDSALYLCASSLAGFVSRQGGVDEQFFGPGTRLTVL.